This record covers a single T cell receptor (beta chain). Its target is unknown. The junction does not match germline at one end; this may be a read error. TCR beta CDR3 regions were amplified from RNA. The HTBI set primed first-round TCR CDR3 RT-PCR. MiXCR, applied by TCRdb to the multiplex PCR reads, yields one record per CDR3 protein. The repertoire has 250,000 to 300,000 distinct CDR3 sequences, roughly 20% of them found once; the top ten carry about 35%. The data were obtained in a study of T cells in Graves' hyperthyroidism and ophthalmopathy. Study-level results: Among clonotypes expanded in thyroid above 0.001, most were also found in blood.

CDR1 and CDR2 (germline): LGHDT, YNNKEL (reference sequence). This CDR3 has 14 residues. The J gene is TRBJ1-1, the V gene TRBV3-1; D may be TRBD1 (5 bases). Sequencing used blood. This TCR derives from a man aged 50-59 years with Graves' ophthalmopathy. The CDR3 protein is CASSPAGGNTEAFF. CDR3 sequence (DNA): TGCGCCAGCAGCCCAGCTGGGGGAAACACTGAAGCTTTCTTT.